This is a list of T cell receptor beta chains from one sample in a study of human T cells and chemical hapten exposure. From the 5' RACE reads, TCRdb called clonotypes with MiXCR, one entry per CDR3 protein. The table includes some 150,000 distinct CDR3 sequences, 3.5% to 5% detected once. These receptors came from a female donor in good health. CDR3s include the opening cysteine and the closing phenylalanine or tryptophan. A D gene is named only where the DNA matches it firmly. For some rows the clone size is stated as once, few or many, or as a class when expanded; others skip it.

J: TRBJ1-2
D: TRBD1
size: many
V: TRBV7-3
DNA: TGTGCCAGCAGTTCAGGGGGTGATTTTGGCTACACCTTC
CDR3: CASSSGGDFGYTF

J: TRBJ2-1
D: TRBD1
size: NA
V: TRBV6-6
DNA: TGTGCCAGCAGTTACGGGAACAGGGGGCCTAATGAGCAGTTCTTC
CDR3: CASSYGNRGPNEQFF

J: TRBJ2-3
D: NA
size: many
V: TRBV7-8
DNA: TGTGCCAGCAGCTTAGTTAGGTTTCAGCGACCTACAGATACGCAGTATTTT
CDR3: CASSLVRFQRPTDTQYF

J: TRBJ1-1
D: NA
size: many
V: TRBV28
DNA: TGTGCCAGCAGTGGTGGCACTGAAGCTTTCTTT
CDR3: CASSGGTEAFF

J: TRBJ2-3
D: TRBD1
size: many
V: TRBV4-2
DNA: TGTGCCAGCAGCCGAGGGACAGGGGCAGATACGCAGTATTTT
CDR3: CASSRGTGADTQYF

J: TRBJ1-3
D: NA
size: NA
V: TRBV7-2
DNA: TGTGCCAGCAGCTTTTTTGGCGGGACCCGCTCTGGAAACACCATATATTTT
CDR3: CASSFFGGTRSGNTIYF

J: TRBJ1-6
D: NA
size: many
V: TRBV10-3
DNA: TGTGCCACCCAGGGCCAGGGAAATTCACCCCTCCACTTT
CDR3: CATQGQGNSPLHF

J: TRBJ1-1
D: TRBD1
size: many
V: TRBV29-1
DNA: TGCAGCGCTTCCGGGGGACAGGGGCTAGAGACTGAAGCTTTCTTT
CDR3: CSASGGQGLETEAFF

J: TRBJ1-2
D: NA
size: few
V: TRBV6-1
DNA: TGTGCCAGCAGTGTCAGTCTTGGGGTAGCTAACTATGGCTACACCTTC
CDR3: CASSVSLGVANYGYTF

J: TRBJ2-2
D: NA
size: many
V: TRBV20-1
DNA: TGCAGTGCTAGAAGCCCGACAGTCGGGGAGCTGTTTTTT
CDR3: CSARSPTVGELFF

J: TRBJ2-7
D: NA
size: many
V: TRBV6-1
DNA: TGTGCCAGCGCTAGAGGGGGTGGGGCCTACGAGCAGTACTTC
CDR3: CASARGGGAYEQYF

J: TRBJ1-1
D: NA
size: many
V: TRBV11-2
DNA: TGTGCCAGCAGGGGAAACACGGGTAAAGCTTTCTTT
CDR3: CASRGNTGKAFF

J: TRBJ1-2
D: NA
size: many
V: TRBV14
DNA: TGTGCCAGCAGTGAGGCAGGAAACTATGGCTACACCTTC
CDR3: CASSEAGNYGYTF

J: TRBJ1-2
D: NA
size: few
V: TRBV12-3/TRBV12-4
DNA: TGTGCCAGCAGCCCCGCGGAGTGGGGCTATGGCTACACCTTC
CDR3: CASSPAEWGYGYTF

J: TRBJ1-1
D: NA
size: many
V: TRBV29-1
DNA: TGCAGCGTTGAAGGGGAAATGAACACTGAAGCTTTCTTT
CDR3: CSVEGEMNTEAFF